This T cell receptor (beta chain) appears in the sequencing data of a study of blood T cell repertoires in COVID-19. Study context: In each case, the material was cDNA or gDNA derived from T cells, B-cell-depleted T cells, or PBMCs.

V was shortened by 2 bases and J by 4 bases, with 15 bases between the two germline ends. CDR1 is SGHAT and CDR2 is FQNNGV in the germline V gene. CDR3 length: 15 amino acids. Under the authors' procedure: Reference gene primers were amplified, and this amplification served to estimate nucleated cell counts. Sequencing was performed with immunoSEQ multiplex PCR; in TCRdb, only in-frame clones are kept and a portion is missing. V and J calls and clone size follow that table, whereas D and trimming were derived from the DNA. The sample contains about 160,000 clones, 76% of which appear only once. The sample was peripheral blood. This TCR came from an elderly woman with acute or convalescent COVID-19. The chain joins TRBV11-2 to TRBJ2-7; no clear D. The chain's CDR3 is CASSLLYGLQYEQYF. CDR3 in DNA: TGTGCCAGCAGCTTACTTTATGGGCTCCAGTACGAGCAGTACTTC.